Listed below are T cell receptor beta chains from one sample, sequenced in a study of T cell responses to AZD1222 COVID-19 vaccine. Profiling relied on immunoSEQ multiplex PCR, and the TCRdb table lists in-frame clones only, not all of them. Of about 210,000 clones in the sample, about 94% were seen once. The material was peripheral blood, obtained 28 days after the second dose of the MenACWY control vaccine. These receptors all come from an adult who received the MenACWY meningococcal vaccine as a control. CDR3s include the opening cysteine and the closing phenylalanine or tryptophan. The order of the fields is CDR3 length, D gene, J gene, V gene, clone size, CDR3 protein, CDR3 DNA. The D gene is left open where the match is weak. Rows may omit the clone size; those that give it use once, few, many or a size class.

length: 16
D: -
J: TRBJ2-5
V: TRBV7-2
size: -
CDR3: CASSLVRPGYQETQYF
DNA: TGTGCCAGCAGCTTAGTCCGTCCGGGGTACCAAGAGACCCAGTACTTC

length: 11
D: -
J: TRBJ1-1
V: TRBV20-1
size: -
CDR3: CSVRGGTEAFF
DNA: TGCAGTGTCAGGGGCGGGACTGAAGCTTTCTTT

length: 17
D: TRBD2
J: TRBJ2-7
V: TRBV5-1
size: -
CDR3: CASSNTGLASGGYEQYF
DNA: TGCGCCAGCAGCAATACCGGCCTCGCTAGCGGGGGCTACGAGCAGTACTTC

length: 14
D: TRBD1
J: TRBJ1-2
V: TRBV6-5
size: once
CDR3: CASRPGQRNYGYTF
DNA: TGTGCCAGCAGGCCGGGACAGCGGAACTATGGCTACACCTTC

length: 15
D: -
J: TRBJ2-7
V: TRBV5-1
size: -
CDR3: CASSSQGVITYEQYF
DNA: TGCGCCAGCAGCTCCCAAGGGGTAATTACCTACGAGCAGTACTTC

length: 13
D: -
J: TRBJ1-1
V: TRBV30
size: -
CDR3: CAWSKGGGGEAFF
DNA: TGTGCCTGGAGCAAGGGGGGGGGAGGTGAAGCTTTCTTT

length: 14
D: -
J: TRBJ1-4
V: TRBV5-6
size: -
CDR3: CASSLRVGGEKLFF
DNA: TGTGCCAGCAGCCTCAGGGTGGGGGGTGAAAAACTGTTTTTT

length: 16
D: TRBD1
J: TRBJ1-2
V: TRBV5-5
size: once
CDR3: CASSLVGQGVNYGYTF
DNA: TGTGCCAGCAGCTTGGTGGGACAGGGGGTTAACTATGGCTACACCTTC

length: 14
D: -
J: TRBJ1-1
V: TRBV5-4
size: -
CDR3: CASSLVGTGSEAFF
DNA: TGTGCCAGCAGCTTGGTCGGTACGGGGTCTGAAGCTTTCTTT

length: 15
D: TRBD2
J: TRBJ2-1
V: TRBV9
size: -
CDR3: CASSVASGAYNEQFF
DNA: TGTGCCAGCAGCGTAGCCAGCGGGGCGTACAATGAGCAGTTCTTC

length: 15
D: -
J: TRBJ2-2
V: TRBV9
size: once
CDR3: CASSVGLAHTGELFF
DNA: TGTGCCAGCAGCGTGGGTCTAGCTCACACCGGGGAGCTGTTTTTT

length: 15
D: -
J: TRBJ1-1
V: TRBV7-9
size: -
CDR3: CASSLQKIVNTEAFF
DNA: TGTGCCAGCAGCTTGCAAAAGATTGTGAACACTGAAGCTTTCTTT

length: 12
D: -
J: TRBJ1-1
V: TRBV7-9
size: once
CDR3: CASSLSGNEAFF
DNA: TGTGCCAGCAGCTTATCTGGGAATGAAGCTTTCTTT

length: 12
D: -
J: TRBJ2-5
V: TRBV2
size: -
CDR3: CAIRGGQETQYF
DNA: TGTGCCATCCGAGGGGGGCAAGAGACCCAGTACTTC

length: 12
D: -
J: TRBJ2-7
V: TRBV6-5
size: -
CDR3: CASFGQSYEQYF
DNA: TGTGCCAGCTTCGGACAGTCCTACGAGCAGTACTTC

length: 12
D: -
J: TRBJ2-2
V: TRBV20-1
size: -
CDR3: CSASEPTGELFF
DNA: TGCAGTGCTAGTGAACCCACCGGGGAGCTGTTTTTT

length: 16
D: TRBD2
J: TRBJ2-2
V: TRBV5-4
size: -
CDR3: CASSFTSGKNTGELFF
DNA: TGTGCCAGCAGCTTTACTAGCGGGAAGAACACCGGGGAGCTGTTTTTT

length: 15
D: -
J: TRBJ1-2
V: TRBV19
size: -
CDR3: CASSITLSLAYGYTF
DNA: TGTGCCAGTAGTATAACTCTCAGTCTCGCGTATGGCTACACCTTC

length: 16
D: -
J: TRBJ2-3
V: TRBV6-4
size: -
CDR3: CASSEGHGTSTDTQYF
DNA: TGTGCCAGCAGTGAAGGGCACGGGACTAGCACAGATACGCAGTATTTT

length: 13
D: -
J: TRBJ2-3
V: TRBV7-2
size: -
CDR3: CASSLVRRDTQYF
DNA: TGTGCCAGCAGCTTAGTTAGGAGAGATACGCAGTATTTT

length: 15
D: -
J: TRBJ1-1
V: TRBV7-8
size: few
CDR3: CASRKVERSNTEAFF
DNA: TGTGCCAGCAGGAAGGTGGAGCGGTCGAACACTGAAGCTTTCTTT

length: 10
D: -
J: TRBJ2-1
V: TRBV27
size: once
CDR3: CASGNNEQFF
DNA: TGTGCCAGCGGGAACAATGAGCAGTTCTTC

length: 17
D: -
J: TRBJ2-3
V: TRBV15
size: -
CDR3: CATSRDHMVAPTDTQYF
DNA: TGTGCCACCAGCAGAGATCACATGGTAGCGCCCACAGATACGCAGTATTTT

length: 15
D: -
J: TRBJ2-5
V: TRBV4-1
size: -
CDR3: CASSQVGTLERTQYF
DNA: TGCGCCAGCAGCCAAGTTGGCACCCTGGAAAGGACCCAGTACTTC

length: 17
D: -
J: TRBJ2-2
V: TRBV10-3
size: -
CDR3: CAISGPTREGNTGELFF
DNA: TGTGCCATCAGTGGTCCCACCCGTGAGGGGAACACCGGGGAGCTGTTTTTT

length: 15
D: TRBD1
J: TRBJ1-1
V: TRBV27
size: -
CDR3: CASRLRDRGNTEAFF
DNA: TGTGCCAGCAGATTGAGGGACAGGGGGAACACTGAAGCTTTCTTT

length: 15
D: -
J: TRBJ1-1
V: TRBV5-1
size: -
CDR3: CASSVGGLSETEAFF
DNA: TGCGCCAGCAGTGTAGGTGGCTTAAGTGAGACTGAAGCTTTCTTT

length: 16
D: -
J: TRBJ1-5
V: TRBV6-1
size: once
CDR3: CASSESSLNRDQPQHF
DNA: TGTGCCAGCAGTGAAAGCTCCCTAAATCGGGATCAGCCCCAGCATTTT

length: 14
D: -
J: TRBJ2-1
V: TRBV4-2
size: -
CDR3: CASSQVANTGEQFF
DNA: TGTGCCAGCAGCCAAGTGGCCAATACGGGTGAGCAGTTCTTC

length: 18
D: TRBD2
J: TRBJ2-5
V: TRBV27
size: -
CDR3: CASRSLAGGHVSQETQYF
DNA: TGTGCCAGCAGGTCGCTAGCGGGGGGCCATGTCTCCCAAGAGACCCAGTACTTC

length: 14
D: -
J: TRBJ1-4
V: TRBV3-1/TRBV3-2
size: -
CDR3: CASSQDRLREKLFF
DNA: TGTGCCAGCAGCCAAGATCGGCTTAGAGAAAAACTGTTTTTT

length: 12
D: TRBD1
J: TRBJ1-2
V: TRBV19
size: -
CDR3: CASEGQDYGYTF
DNA: TGTGCCAGCGAGGGACAGGACTATGGCTACACCTTC